These T cell receptor beta chains were read from a single sample in a study of human T cells and chemical hapten exposure. TCRdb called the 5' RACE reads again in MiXCR, with one record for every CDR3 protein. The table shows about 81,000 distinct CDR3 sequences, with about 7.7% occurring only once. These receptors came from a male donor in good health. Each CDR3 is given without its conserved first and last residue.

TRBV7-9,TRBJ2-5,ASSSPRTGQETQY
TRBV6-5,TRBJ2-3,ASTPPVNTQY
TRBV2,TRBJ1-1,ASSEGFSTGAEAF
TRBV12-3/TRBV12-4,TRBJ2-7,ASSLGQSMGEQY
TRBV5-1,TRBJ2-3,ATQTGGTDTQY
TRBV5-4,TRBJ2-3,ASSSGLAGDTDTQY
TRBV10-2,TRBJ1-1,ASSEFTGSGEAF
TRBV20-1,TRBJ2-3,SALLPGEAGITDTQY
TRBV5-1,TRBJ2-3,ASSLVSGGSTDTQY
TRBV5-1,TRBJ2-3,ASSLAFDTQY
TRBV2,TRBJ2-6,ASTLDSYSGANVLT
TRBV5-1,TRBJ1-1,ASSEGTVNTEAF
TRBV24-1,TRBJ2-2,ATSDSNRGVYTGELF
TRBV6-6,TRBJ2-3,ASSTGTGYADTQY
TRBV20-1,TRBJ2-7,SASDGEQY
TRBV6-5,TRBJ1-5,ASSPGQSNQPQH
TRBV2,TRBJ2-3,ASTKSGGSTDTQY
TRBV20-1,TRBJ2-1,SARELAGSYNEQF